This T cell receptor (beta chain) was identified during a study of T cell responses to AZD1222 COVID-19 vaccine. Study-level information: Doses given second, at about 4 or about 12 weeks, were pooled. Findings and limits, study-wide: The breadth and depth of Spike-specific TCRs increased once two AZD1222 doses had been given. The CD4 TCRs associated with vaccination extended across spike and predominated at 160-218 and 743-854. Targets within unmutated variant regions were reportedly found for nearly half of spike-specific TCRs.

Comment on this clone: The target antigen is unknown.

Assay used: immunoSEQ multiplex PCR; TCRdb lists only in-frame clones, some missing. The sample shows 100,000 to 150,000 clones, more than 70% of them seen only once. This CDR3 contains 15 residues. The V gene lost 1 base and the J gene lost 6 bases, with 16 bases spanning the gap. Germline V gene lookup returns CDR1 WSHSY and CDR2 SAAADI. The sequencing here drew on peripheral blood, taken on day 0 of AZD1222 vaccination. The chain carries TRBV10-2 and TRBJ2-7; D might be TRBD1 (6 bases). This TCR was recovered from an adult in good health. The CDR3 sequence is CASSEWTEGVSEQYF. CDR3 coding DNA: TGCGCCAGCAGTGAGTGGACAGAGGGTGTTTCCGAGCAGTACTTC.